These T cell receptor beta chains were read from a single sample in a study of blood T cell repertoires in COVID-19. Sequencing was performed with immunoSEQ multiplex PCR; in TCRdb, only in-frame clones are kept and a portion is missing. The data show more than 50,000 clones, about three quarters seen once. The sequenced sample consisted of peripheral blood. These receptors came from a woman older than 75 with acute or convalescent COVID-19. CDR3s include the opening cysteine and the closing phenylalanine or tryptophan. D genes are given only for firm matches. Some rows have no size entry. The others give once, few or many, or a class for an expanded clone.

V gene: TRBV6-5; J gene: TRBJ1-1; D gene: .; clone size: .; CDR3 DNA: TGTGCCAGCAGTTACTCATCTAACACTGAAGCTTTCTTT; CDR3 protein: CASSYSSNTEAFF
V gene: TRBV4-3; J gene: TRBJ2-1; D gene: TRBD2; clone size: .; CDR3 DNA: TGCGCCAGCAGCCAAGGCTCTAGCGGCCGGGCCTACAATGAGCAGTTCTTC; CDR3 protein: CASSQGSSGRAYNEQFF
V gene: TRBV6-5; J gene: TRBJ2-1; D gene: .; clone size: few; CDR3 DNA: TGTGCCAGCAGGGAGCGGGCCTCCTACAATGAGCAGTTCTTC; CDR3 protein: CASRERASYNEQFF
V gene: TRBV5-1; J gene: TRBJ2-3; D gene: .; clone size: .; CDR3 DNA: TGCGCCAGCAGCCCCGGGGTGGCGGGAAGCAGCACAGATACGCAGTATTTT; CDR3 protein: CASSPGVAGSSTDTQYF
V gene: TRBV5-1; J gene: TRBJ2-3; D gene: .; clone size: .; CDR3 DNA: TGCGCCAGCAGCAGTCGGTCTACCTACACAGATACGCAGTATTTT; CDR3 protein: CASSSRSTYTDTQYF
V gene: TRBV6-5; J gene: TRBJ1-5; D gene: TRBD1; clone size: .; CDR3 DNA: TGTGCCAGCAGGGCCCTGACAGGGGGCAATCAGCCCCAGCATTTT; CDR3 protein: CASRALTGGNQPQHF
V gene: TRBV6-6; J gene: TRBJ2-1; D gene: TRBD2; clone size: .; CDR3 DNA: TGTGCCGGGGGGAAAATAGCGGGAGCGAATGAGCAGTTCTTC; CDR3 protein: CAGGKIAGANEQFF
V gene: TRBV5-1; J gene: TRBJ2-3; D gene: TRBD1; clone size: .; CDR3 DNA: TGCGCCAGCAGCTTGGCCGGGACAGCAAGCACAGATACGCAGTATTTT; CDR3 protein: CASSLAGTASTDTQYF
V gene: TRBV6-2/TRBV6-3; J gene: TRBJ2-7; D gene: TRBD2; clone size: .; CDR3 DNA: TGTGCCAGCAGTTACACCACCACCGGGACTAGCGCCCATAGGTACGAGCAGTACTTC; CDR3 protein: CASSYTTTGTSAHRYEQYF
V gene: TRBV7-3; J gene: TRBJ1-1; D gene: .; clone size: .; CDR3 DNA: TGTGCCAGCAGCCTCAACACAGGGAACACTGAAGCTTTCTTT; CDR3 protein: CASSLNTGNTEAFF
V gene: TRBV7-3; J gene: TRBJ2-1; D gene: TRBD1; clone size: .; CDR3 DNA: TGTGCCAGCAGCCCTCAAGGGGGAAGGGGGCTTAATGAGCAGTTCTTC; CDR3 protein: CASSPQGGRGLNEQFF
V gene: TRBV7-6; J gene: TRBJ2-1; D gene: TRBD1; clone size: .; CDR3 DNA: TGTGCCAGCAGTTCGACAGGGGGACTAACTGGCGAGCAGTTCTTC; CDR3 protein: CASSSTGGLTGEQFF
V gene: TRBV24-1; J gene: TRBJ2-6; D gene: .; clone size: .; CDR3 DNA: TGTGCCACCAGTAAATTCTCCACTACTGGGGCCAACGTCCTGACTTTC; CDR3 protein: CATSKFSTTGANVLTF
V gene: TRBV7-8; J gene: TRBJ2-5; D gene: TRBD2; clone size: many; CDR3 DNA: TGTGCCAGCAGGAAACAACTAGCGGGACCCCCGTCTGAAGAGACCCAGTACTTC; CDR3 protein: CASRKQLAGPPSEETQYF
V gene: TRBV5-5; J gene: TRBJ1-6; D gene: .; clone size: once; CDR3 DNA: TGTGCCAGCCAGACATCCCCGGGGGATAATTCACCCCTCCACTTT; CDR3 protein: CASQTSPGDNSPLHF
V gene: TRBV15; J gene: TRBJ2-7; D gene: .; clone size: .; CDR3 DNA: TGTGCCACCAGCAGAGATAGGGGCTACGAGCAGTACTTC; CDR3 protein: CATSRDRGYEQYF
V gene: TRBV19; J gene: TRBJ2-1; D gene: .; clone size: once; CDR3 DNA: TGTGCCAGTAGTTCCCCGGGACTGCCGGAGAAGCAGTTCTTC; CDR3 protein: CASSSPGLPEKQFF
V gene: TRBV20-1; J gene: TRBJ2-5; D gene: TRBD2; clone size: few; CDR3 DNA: TGCAGTGCTAGTTTAGGGGCTAGCGGGAGCCAAGAGACCCAGTACTTC; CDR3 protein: CSASLGASGSQETQYF
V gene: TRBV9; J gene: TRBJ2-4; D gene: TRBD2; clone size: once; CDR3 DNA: TGTGCCAGCTCCGGGACTAGCGGGAGAGACATTCAGTACTTC; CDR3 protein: CASSGTSGRDIQYF
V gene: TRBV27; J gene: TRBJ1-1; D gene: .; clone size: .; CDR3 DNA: TGTGCCAGCAGTTTAGCCCCGGGACGGGGGGACACTGAAGCTTTCTTT; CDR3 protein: CASSLAPGRGDTEAFF
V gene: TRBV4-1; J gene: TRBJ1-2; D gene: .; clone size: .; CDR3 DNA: TGCGCCAGCAGCCAAGGCCCGGGGAGGCTTGGCTACACCTTC; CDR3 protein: CASSQGPGRLGYTF
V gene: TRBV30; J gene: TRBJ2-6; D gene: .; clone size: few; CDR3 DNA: TGTGCCTGGAGTATAGGGGCCAACGTCCTGACTTTC; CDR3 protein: CAWSIGANVLTF
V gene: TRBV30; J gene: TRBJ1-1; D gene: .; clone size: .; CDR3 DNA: TGTGCCTGGAGTCCAACAGGGTTTGGCACTGAAGCTTTCTTT; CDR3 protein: CAWSPTGFGTEAFF
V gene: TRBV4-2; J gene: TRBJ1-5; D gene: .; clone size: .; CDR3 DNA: TGTGCCAGCAGCCAAGGGGCCAGGGGAAACCAGCCCCAGCATTTT; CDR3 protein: CASSQGARGNQPQHF
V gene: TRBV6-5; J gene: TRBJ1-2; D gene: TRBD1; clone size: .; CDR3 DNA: TGTGCCAGCAGTTACCGGGGACAGGGGGCCTGGGGCTACACCTTC; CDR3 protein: CASSYRGQGAWGYTF
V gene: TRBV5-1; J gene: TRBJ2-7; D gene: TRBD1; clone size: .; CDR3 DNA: TGCGCCAGCGCCGACCCAGGGGGCGACTACGAGCAGTACTTC; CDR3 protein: CASADPGGDYEQYF
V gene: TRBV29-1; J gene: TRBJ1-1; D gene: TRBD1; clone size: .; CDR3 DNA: TGCAGCGCCGACGACAGGGTGGGCACTGAAGCTTTCTTT; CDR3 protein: CSADDRVGTEAFF
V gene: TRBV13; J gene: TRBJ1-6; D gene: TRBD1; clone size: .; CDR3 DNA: TGTGCCAGCAGCTCCTGGACAGGGGGCTTAGTTAATTCACCCCTCCACTTT; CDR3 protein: CASSSWTGGLVNSPLHF
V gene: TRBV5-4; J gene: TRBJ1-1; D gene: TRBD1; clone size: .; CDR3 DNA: TGTGCCAGCAGCCCTAGGACAGGGGCCGGGAACACTGAAGCTTTCTTT; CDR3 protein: CASSPRTGAGNTEAFF
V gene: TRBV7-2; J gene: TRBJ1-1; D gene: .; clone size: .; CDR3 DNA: TGTGCCAGCAGCTTAGCCGACAGCATGAACACTGAAGCTTTCTTT; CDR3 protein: CASSLADSMNTEAFF
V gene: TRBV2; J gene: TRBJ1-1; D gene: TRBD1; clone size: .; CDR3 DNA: TGTGCCAGCAGGAAAGGACAGGGGGCGGCCACTGAAGCTTTCTTT; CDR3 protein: CASRKGQGAATEAFF
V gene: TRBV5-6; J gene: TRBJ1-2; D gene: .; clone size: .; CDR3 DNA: TGTGCCAGCAGCGGGGGCATGAAGTATGGCTACACCTTC; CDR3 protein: CASSGGMKYGYTF
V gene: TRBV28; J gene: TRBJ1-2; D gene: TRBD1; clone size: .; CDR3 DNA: TGTGCCAGCACCTCGGACAGGGCGTATGGCTACACCTTC; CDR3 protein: CASTSDRAYGYTF
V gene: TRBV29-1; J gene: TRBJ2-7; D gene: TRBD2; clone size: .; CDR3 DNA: TGCAGCGTTGGGGAGGGCCAAGGTTCATACGAGCAGTACTTC; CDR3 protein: CSVGEGQGSYEQYF
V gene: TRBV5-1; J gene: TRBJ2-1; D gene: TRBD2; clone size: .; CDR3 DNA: TGCGCCAGCAGCTCCGAGGGACTAGCGGGAGCGAATGAGCAGTTCTTC; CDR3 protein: CASSSEGLAGANEQFF
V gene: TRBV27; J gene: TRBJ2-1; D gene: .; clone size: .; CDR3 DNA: TGTGCCAGCAGTTTATCTACCGCGGGGAATGAGCAGTTCTTC; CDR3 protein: CASSLSTAGNEQFF
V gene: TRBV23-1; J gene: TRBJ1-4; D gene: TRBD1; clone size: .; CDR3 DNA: TGCGCCAGCAGTCAACTACAGGGGGCAGGGGAAAAACTGTTTTTT; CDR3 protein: CASSQLQGAGEKLFF
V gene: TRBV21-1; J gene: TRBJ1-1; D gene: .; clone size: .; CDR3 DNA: TGTGCCAGCAACCCCGGGGGAGGCCCGCCGGTGGATGCTGAAGCTTTCTTT; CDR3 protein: CASNPGGGPPVDAEAFF
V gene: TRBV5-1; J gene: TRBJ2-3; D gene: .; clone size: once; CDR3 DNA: TGCGCCAGCAGCTTGGACTCGACAGGCAGTGGAGATACGCAGTATTTT; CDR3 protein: CASSLDSTGSGDTQYF
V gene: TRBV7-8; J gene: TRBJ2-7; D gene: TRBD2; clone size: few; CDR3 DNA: TGTGCCAGCAGCGAATCTAGCGGTAGCTCCTACGAGCAGTACTTC; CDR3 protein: CASSESSGSSYEQYF
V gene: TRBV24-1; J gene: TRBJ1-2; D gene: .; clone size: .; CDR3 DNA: TGTGCCACCAGTGTAGGAGGGGCGGAGGACTATGGCTACACCTTC; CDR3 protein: CATSVGGAEDYGYTF
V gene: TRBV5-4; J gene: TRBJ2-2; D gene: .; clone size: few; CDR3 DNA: TGTGCCAGCAGCTTGGCCCCAAACGAGGTCACCGGGGAGCTGTTTTTT; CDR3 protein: CASSLAPNEVTGELFF
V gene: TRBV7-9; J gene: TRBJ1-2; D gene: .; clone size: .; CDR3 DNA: TGTGCCAGCAGCTTAACCCCCCCAGCTAACTATGGCTACACCTTC; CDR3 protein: CASSLTPPANYGYTF
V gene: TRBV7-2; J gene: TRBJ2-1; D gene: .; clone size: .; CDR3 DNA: TGTGCCAGCAGCTCGCCGGCCTTGCGGTCCTACAATGAGCAGTTCTTC; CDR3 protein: CASSSPALRSYNEQFF
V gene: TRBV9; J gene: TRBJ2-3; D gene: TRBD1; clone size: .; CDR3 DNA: TGTGCCAGCAGCGTATCTCGACAGGGGACAGATACGCAGTATTTT; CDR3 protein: CASSVSRQGTDTQYF
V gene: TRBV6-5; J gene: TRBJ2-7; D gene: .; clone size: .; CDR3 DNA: TGTGCCAGCAGCCAAAGACATTACGAGCAGTACTTC; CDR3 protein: CASSQRHYEQYF
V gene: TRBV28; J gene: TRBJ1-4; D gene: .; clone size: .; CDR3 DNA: TGTGCCAGCAGTATCGGGGGACCCAATGAAAAACTGTTTTTT; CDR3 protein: CASSIGGPNEKLFF
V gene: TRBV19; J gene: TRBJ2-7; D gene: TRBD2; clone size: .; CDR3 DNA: TGTGCCAGTAGTGAGCGGGAGGGAGGCGAGCAGTACTTC; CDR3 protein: CASSEREGGEQYF
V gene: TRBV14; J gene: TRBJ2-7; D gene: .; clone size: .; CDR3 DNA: TGTGCCAGCAGCCTCCAACGGGGTTCCTCCTACGAGCAGTACTTC; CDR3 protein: CASSLQRGSSYEQYF
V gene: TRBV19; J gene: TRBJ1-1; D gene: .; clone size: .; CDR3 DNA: TGTGCCACCGGGGATCCTGAAGCTTTCTTT; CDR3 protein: CATGDPEAFF
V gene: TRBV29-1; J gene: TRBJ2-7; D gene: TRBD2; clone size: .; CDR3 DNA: TGCAGCGTGACTAGCGGAGAGTTTCGGTACTTC; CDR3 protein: CSVTSGEFRYF
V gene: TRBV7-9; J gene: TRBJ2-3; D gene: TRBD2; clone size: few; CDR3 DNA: TGTGCCAGCAGCTCCCTTTTAGCGGGAGGGGCAGATACGCAGTATTTT; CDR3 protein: CASSSLLAGGADTQYF
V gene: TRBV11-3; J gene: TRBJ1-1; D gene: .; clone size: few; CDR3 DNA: TGTGCCAGCAGCTATTTAACGGGCACTGAAGCTTTCTTT; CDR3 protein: CASSYLTGTEAFF